This T cell receptor (beta chain) was observed in a study of PD-L1 blockade in urothelial cancer. Trimming removed 3 bases from V and 3 bases from J, with 7 bases in between. Germline V gene data show CDR1 as SGHNT and CDR2 as YYREEE (reference sequence). The CDR3 covers 12 residues. Documented time point: pretreatment peripheral blood. Produced via immunoSEQ multiplex PCR; TCRdb's table is partial and in-frame only. The profile shows around 130,000 clones, approximately 84% of them singletons. The receptor comes from a man aged 45-60 years with urothelial cancer. The sample here was PBMCs, taken around atezolizumab (anti-PD-L1) treatment. The chain carries TRBV5-4 and TRBJ2-7; maybe TRBD1 (5 bases). CDR3 protein: CASSSDSYEQYF. The CDR3 DNA is TGTGCCAGCAGCTCTGACAGCTACGAGCAGTACTTC.